Following are 28 T cell receptor beta chains from one sample sequenced in a study of OX40 agonist ivuxolimab in advanced cancers. Libraries were prepared by immunoSEQ multiplex PCR; TCRdb keeps only in-frame clonotypes and omits some of them. The repertoire holds 71,000 or so clones, with around 83% as singletons. Sample: CD4+ or CD8+ T cells sorted from blood, taken in a trial of the OX40 agonist ivuxolimab. These receptors were collected from an adult with an advanced solid tumor such as melanoma, head and neck, liver or kidney cancer.

The CDR3 loop reads CASSRQGSADTQYF. The CDR3 DNA sequence: TGTGCCAGCAGCCGACAGGGAAGCGCAGATACGCAGTATTTT. The chain combines TRBV7-3 with TRBJ2-3; 7 bases are a match to TRBD1. The V and J ends lost 5 bases and 4 bases, in that order; junction bases with no gene match: 6. The CDR3 runs to 14 residues. In germline, CDR1 is SGHTA, CDR2 FQGTGA.

The V call is TRBV28, the J call TRBJ2-2, with D uncertain. In germline, CDR1 is MDHEN, CDR2 SYDVKM. The CDR3 spans 12 residues. V was cut by 4 bases and J by 2 bases, with 2 bases left in between. The chain's CDR3 is CASSSNTGELFF. In DNA form, the CDR3 reads TGTGCCAGCAGTTCTAACACCGGGGAGCTGTTTTTT. Full variable domain (rest looked up from reference TRBV28 and TRBJ2-2): DVKVTQSSRYLVKRTGEKVFLECVQDMDHENMFWYRQDPGLGLRLIYFSYDVKMKEKGDIPEGYSVSREKKERFSLILESASTNQTSMYLCASSSNTGELFFGEGSRLTVL.

This chain joins TRBV28 and TRBJ2-7; the match to TRBD1 covers 8 bases. V lost 3 bases, J lost 5 bases, and 6 bases stayed unmatched. Germline V gives CDR1 MDHEN, CDR2 SYDVKM. The CDR3 has 14 amino acids. The CDR3 DNA sequence: TGTGCCAGCAGTTTGACTGACAGGGGCCACGAGCAGTACTTC. The encoded protein is CASSLTDRGHEQYF.

This chain uses TRBV6-6 with TRBJ2-6; D might be TRBD1 or TRBD2, each matching 5 bases. Germline CDR1 and CDR2: MNHNY and SVGAGI (reference sequence). Trimming removed 7 bases from V and 0 bases from J, with 10 bases in between. The CDR3 spans 15 residues. The CDR3 here is CASTGGNSGANVLTF. CDR3 sequence (DNA): TGTGCCAGCACTGGGGGAAACTCTGGGGCCAACGTCCTGACTTTC.

As DNA, the CDR3 is TGTGCCAGCAGTGGGACTAGCGGGAGGGGGCCCTACGAGCAGTACTTC. It encodes CASSGTSGRGPYEQYF. The chain uses TRBV11-2 and TRBJ2-7, with TRBD2 matching 16 bases. The trim removed 6 bases at V and 2 bases at J, leaving 4 bases unmatched. This CDR3 spans 16 amino acids. Germline V gene data show CDR1 as SGHAT and CDR2 as FQNNGV.

V gene TRBV7-9 combines with J gene TRBJ1-6, with 10 bases lining up with TRBD1. V shed 4 bases and J 9 bases; nucleotides not matched to a gene: 3. CDR3 length equals 14 residues. Germline lookup yields CDR1 SEHNR and CDR2 FQNEAQ (reference sequence). CDR3 protein: CASSSGDRGSPLHF. The CDR3 region has the DNA TGTGCCAGCAGCTCCGGGGACAGGGGTTCACCCCTCCACTTT.

The chain is built from TRBV28 and TRBJ1-1, with unresolved D. The CDR3 covers 12 residues. The V and J ends lost 6 bases and 2 bases respectively, with 7 bases between them. The germline V gene has CDR1 MDHEN and CDR2 SYDVKM. CDR3 sequence: CASSVLNTEAFF. For the CDR3, the DNA is TGTGCCAGCAGCGTTCTCAACACTGAAGCTTTCTTT.

V usage is TRBV7-2 and J usage is TRBJ2-2; no reliable D call. Trimming shortened V by 4 bases and J by 6 bases, and 9 bases separated the two germline ends. The CDR3 totals 13 residues. The germline V gene encodes CDR1 SGHTA and CDR2 FQGNSA. For the CDR3, the DNA is TGTGCCAGCAGCTCACAAGTGGCCGGGGAGCTGTTTTTT. Translating gives CASSSQVAGELFF.

V and J are TRBV7-2 and TRBJ2-5, with no clear D. The ends were cut back, 4 bases at V and 1 base at J, with 10 bases in the middle. The CDR3 spans 14 residues. Looked up from germline, CDR1 is SGHTA and CDR2 is FQGNSA. The CDR3 region has the DNA TGTGCCAGCAGCTCAGAGGCAGGCCAAGAGACCCAGTACTTC. Protein product: CASSSEAGQETQYF.

The genes are TRBV2 and TRBJ1-5; D is perhaps TRBD1 (5 bases). Germline-derived CDR1 and CDR2 are SNHLY and FYNNEI. Trimming took 1 base from V and 4 from J, leaving 8 bases between them. The CDR3 is 14 amino acids. The CDR3 spells CASSEGTPNQPQHF. In DNA form, the CDR3 reads TGTGCCAGCAGTGAAGGGACACCAAATCAGCCCCAGCATTTT.

In nucleotides, the CDR3 is TGCAGCGTTGGATTGGGACAGAATCAGCCCCAGCATTTT. Residues: CSVGLGQNQPQHF. The chain recombines TRBV29-1 with TRBJ1-5; TRBD1 agrees at 7 bases. V was pared by 4 bases and J by 4 bases, with 4 bases of the junction left unmatched. The CDR3 sequence is 13 residues long. Germline CDR1 is SQVTM and CDR2 is ANQGSEA. Drawing the rest from reference TRBV29-1 and TRBJ1-5, the complete variable domain is SAVISQKPSRDICQRGTSLTIQCQVDSQVTMMFWYRQQPGQSLTLIATANQGSEATYESGFVIDKFPISRPNLTFSTLTVSNMSPEDSSIYLCSVGLGQNQPQHFGDGTRLSIL.

The V call is TRBV7-8, the J call TRBJ2-1; D not certain. Germline CDR1 is SGHVS and CDR2 is FQNEAQ. The ends were cut back, 4 bases at V and 7 bases at J, with 8 bases in the middle. CDR3 length equals 12 residues. In DNA, the CDR3 is TGTGCCAGCAGCTCCCCCGCAAATGAGCAGTTCTTC. It encodes CASSSPANEQFF.

V usage is TRBV7-2 and J usage is TRBJ2-2; tentatively, D is TRBD1 or TRBD2 (6 bases each). Trimming left V 8 bases short and J 4 bases short, with 11 bases between. The germline V gene encodes CDR1 SGHTA and CDR2 FQGNSA. The CDR3 is made up of 13 amino acids. The CDR3 nucleotides read TGTGCCAGCTCTGGGGGGCCCACCGGGGAGCTGTTTTTT. Residues: CASSGGPTGELFF.

J is TRBJ1-2 and V is TRBV7-3; D perhaps matches TRBD1 (5 bases). Trimming removed 5 bases from V and 6 bases from J, with 19 bases in between. The CDR3 is 15 residues long. Germline V CDR1 and CDR2: SGHTA, FQGTGA. For the CDR3, the DNA is TGTGCCAGCAGCCCCGACCCCAGGGTTTCGGATGGCTACACCTTC. Translating it yields CASSPDPRVSDGYTF.

The V and J genes are TRBV5-4 and TRBJ1-4; D might be TRBD1 (5 bases). The germline gives CDR1 SGHNT, CDR2 YYREEE (reference sequence). Trimming stripped 2 bases from V and 6 bases from J, with 11 bases between. This CDR3 is 14 amino acids long. The CDR3 nucleotides read TGTGCCAGCAGCTTCTGGGACGTAGATGAAAAACTGTTTTTT. Amino acid sequence: CASSFWDVDEKLFF.

The table lists this clone with a count of one. This chain's CDR3 is CASSVGFAFSYEQYF. The CDR3, as DNA: TGTGCCAGCAGCGTAGGTTTTGCGTTCTCCTACGAGCAGTACTTC. The chain links TRBV9 to TRBJ2-7; D ambiguous. Trimming took 0 bases from V and 0 from J, leaving 10 bases between them. Germline lookup yields CDR1 SGDLS and CDR2 YYNGEE. The CDR3 runs 15 residues. Drawing the rest from reference TRBV9 and TRBJ2-7, the complete variable domain is DSGVTQTPKHLITATGQRVTLRCSPRSGDLSVYWYQQSLDQGLQFLIQYYNGEERAKGNILERFSAQQFPDLHSELNLSSLELGDSALYFCASSVGFAFSYEQYFGPGTRLTVT.

This chain links TRBV29-1 with TRBJ2-5; 8 positions agree with TRBD1. The germline CDR1 and CDR2 sequences are SQVTM and ANQGSEA. The trim removed 6 bases at V and 3 bases at J, leaving 6 bases unmatched. CDR3 length: 13 residues. DNA for the CDR3: TGCAGCGTCAAAGGACAGGGAGAAGAGACCCAGTACTTC. This encodes CSVKGQGEETQYF.

The rearrangement uses TRBV4-2 and TRBJ1-2; no clear D gene. Germline assignment: CDR1 LGHNA and CDR2 YNFKEQ. V lost 0 bases to trimming and J lost 0 bases, with 5 bases between them. The CDR3 loop spans 14 amino acids. This chain's CDR3 is CASSQDATNYGYTF. CDR3 in DNA: TGTGCCAGCAGCCAAGATGCCACTAACTATGGCTACACCTTC.

V is TRBV6-1 and J is TRBJ1-4, with a possible D match to TRBD1 (6 bases). Between the trimmed V and J ends, which lost 5 bases and 8 bases, there was a span of 12 bases. This CDR3 spans 13 amino acids. The germline V gene has CDR1 MNHNS and CDR2 SASEGT. This chain's CDR3 is CASSSPGDEKLFF. The CDR3 DNA is TGTGCCAGCAGTTCTCCAGGGGACGAAAAACTGTTTTTT.

The chain recombines TRBV7-8 with TRBJ1-4; weak D call: TRBD1 (5 bases). CDR1 is SGHVS, CDR2 FQNEAQ, per germline. With 5 bases removed from V and 7 bases from J, the gap between germline ends came to 17 bases. The CDR3 is 15 amino acids. In DNA form, the CDR3 reads TGTGCCAGCAGCCTTCCGGCTATCGGGGGTGAAAAACTGTTTTTT. Amino acids: CASSLPAIGGEKLFF.

This clone was seen only once. This chain uses TRBV5-6 with TRBJ1-3; D is perhaps TRBD1 (5 bases). V gave up 4 bases and J gave up 0 bases, with 11 bases separating them. The CDR3 extends over 15 amino acids. Germline values: CDR1 SGHDT, CDR2 YYEEEE. Here the CDR3 reads CASSPGTASGNTIYF. The CDR3 bases are TGTGCCAGCAGCCCCGGGACGGCCTCTGGAAACACCATATATTTT.

V and J are TRBV7-9 and TRBJ2-7; TRBD1 might be the D (6 bases). The V end was cut by 3 bases, the J end by 9 bases, with 12 bases between. The CDR3 runs 12 residues. CDR1 is SEHNR, CDR2 FQNEAQ, per germline (reference sequence). Here the CDR3 reads CASSLDSPGQYF. The CDR3 nucleotides are TGTGCCAGCAGCTTGGACAGCCCTGGGCAGTACTTC.

CDR3 sequence: CASSERVRAYEQYF. The CDR3 DNA reads as TGTGCCAGCAGTGAACGGGTCAGGGCCTACGAGCAGTACTTC. The chain carries TRBV6-1 and TRBJ2-7; D might be TRBD1 (5 bases). The CDR3 extends over 14 amino acids. Trimming left V 2 bases short and J 2 bases short, with 10 bases between. The germline V gene has CDR1 MNHNS and CDR2 SASEGT.

The rearrangement uses TRBV28 and TRBJ2-3, with 10 bases aligning to TRBD1. Germline V gene lookup returns CDR1 MDHEN and CDR2 SYDVKM. The CDR3 length is 15 residues. Losses at the gene ends were 2 bases for V and 6 bases for J; bases not matched to a gene: 5. CDR3 in amino acids: CASSLAGTGEDTQYF. The CDR3 DNA follows: TGTGCCAGCAGTTTAGCCGGGACAGGGGAGGATACGCAGTATTTT.

This rearrangement joins TRBV11-2 to TRBJ1-6; 7 bases line up with TRBD1. Germline V gene lookup returns CDR1 SGHAT and CDR2 FQNNGV. V lost 5 bases, J lost 8 bases, and 6 bases stayed unmatched. CDR3 length: 14 residues. Here the CDR3 DNA reads TGTGCCAGCAGCGCGACAGGGAGGCATTCACCCCTCCACTTT. This translates into CASSATGRHSPLHF.

In this sample, this clone turned up once. This rearrangement joins TRBV7-3 to TRBJ2-3; the D gene is possibly TRBD2 (7 bases). Germline lookup yields CDR1 SGHTA and CDR2 FQGTGA. CDR3 length: 15 residues. V dropped 2 bases and J dropped 2 bases, with 11 bases sitting between them. The CDR3 DNA follows: TGTGCCAGCAGCTTACTGGGGGGGGCCACAGATACGCAGTATTTT. It is translated as CASSLLGGATDTQYF.

The chain is built from TRBV5-1 and TRBJ2-5, with 10 bases lining up with TRBD2. The CDR3 spans 15 residues. J gave up 3 bases and V 2 bases, and 4 bases lay outside the gene matches. Germline CDR1 is SGHRS and CDR2 is YFSETQ. This CDR3 reads CASSLPLAGEETQYF. The CDR3 DNA reads as TGCGCCAGCAGCTTACCTCTAGCGGGAGAAGAGACCCAGTACTTC. Full variable domain (remainder filled in from reference TRBV5-1 and TRBJ2-5): KAGVTQTPRYLIKTRGQQVTLSCSPISGHRSVSWYQQTPGQGLQFLFEYFSETQRNKGNFPGRFSGRQFSNSRSEMNVSTLELGDSALYLCASSLPLAGEETQYFGPGTRLLVL.

Of note for this clone: The identical CDR3 is also encoded by other nucleotide sequences in the sample. The rearrangement uses TRBV5-1 and TRBJ2-1; no clear D. The CDR3 totals 12 residues. Trimming cost V 4 bases and J 0 bases, with 2 bases left between them. Germline CDR1 reads SGHRS; CDR2 reads YFSETQ. CDR3 coding DNA: TGCGCCAGCAGCCTCTCCTACAATGAGCAGTTCTTC. It codes for CASSLSYNEQFF.